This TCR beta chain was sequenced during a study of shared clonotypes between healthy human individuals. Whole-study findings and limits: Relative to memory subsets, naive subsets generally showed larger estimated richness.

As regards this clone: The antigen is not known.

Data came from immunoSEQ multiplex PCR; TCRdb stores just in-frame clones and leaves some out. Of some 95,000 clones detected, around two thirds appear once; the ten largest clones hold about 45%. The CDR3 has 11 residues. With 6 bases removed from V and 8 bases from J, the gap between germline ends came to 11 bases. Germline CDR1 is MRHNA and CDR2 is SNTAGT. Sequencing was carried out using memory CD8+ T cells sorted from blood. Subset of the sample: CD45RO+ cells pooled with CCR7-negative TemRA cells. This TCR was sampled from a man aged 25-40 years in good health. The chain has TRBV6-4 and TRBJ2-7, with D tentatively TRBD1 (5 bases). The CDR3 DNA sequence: TGTGCCAGCAGGGCCAGGGCCCAGCAGTACTTC. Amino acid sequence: CASRARAQQYF.